The 7 T cell receptor beta chains below all came from one sample that was sequenced in a study of T-cell memory formation after mild COVID-19. TCRdb passed the 5' RACE reads through MiXCR, listing each CDR3 protein once. Of approximately 350,000 distinct CDR3 sequences in the sample, around 13% were seen once. The material sequenced was PBMCs or a T cell subset sorted from them (not recorded which). Receptors originate from a man aged 18-30 years who had mild COVID-19 (a few samples of this study predate the infection). Cell type and time point are not known.

There are a few counts of this clonotype. This chain uses TRBV10-3 with TRBJ1-5; no clear D gene. CDR1 and CDR2 from the germline V gene are ENHRY and SYGVKD. The CDR3 has 13 amino acids. V was clipped by 1 base and J by 5 bases, with 6 bases between them. CDR3 in DNA: TGTGCCATCAGTGAGTGGGTAGATCAGCCCCAGCATTTT. It specifies CAISEWVDQPQHF.

This chain joins TRBV7-6 and TRBJ2-5; no clear D. The CDR3 sequence is 12 residues long. Per the germline V gene, CDR1 is SGHVS and CDR2 is FNYEAQ. V was trimmed by 8 bases and J by 3 bases, leaving 10 bases between them. CDR3 amino acids: CASGRFEETQYF. DNA for the CDR3: TGTGCCAGCGGTCGTTTTGAAGAGACCCAGTACTTC.

The rearrangement links TRBV4-2 to TRBJ2-5; 8 bases map to TRBD2. V was clipped by 4 bases and J by 0 bases; unmatched bases: 4. Germline CDR1 reads LGHNA; CDR2 reads YNFKEQ. This CDR3 has 15 residues. CDR3 nucleotides: TGTGCCAGCAGCCGAACGGGGGGGTACCAAGAGACCCAGTACTTC. It encodes CASSRTGGYQETQYF.

The rearrangement links TRBV12-3 or TRBV12-4 to TRBJ1-2, with a possible D match to TRBD1 (6 bases). The CDR3 consists of 15 residues. V lost 6 bases to trimming and J lost 6 bases, with 20 bases between them. This CDR3 reads CASSRQNTGSDGYTF. In nucleotides, the CDR3 is TGTGCCAGCAGCCGGCAGAACACAGGGTCGGATGGCTACACCTTC.

This clonotype was seen repeatedly, ten times or more. The gene calls are TRBV29-1 and TRBJ2-1, with 7 bases identical to TRBD1. CDR1 is SQVTM, CDR2 ANQGSEA, per germline. The CDR3 loop spans 12 amino acids. J lost 8 bases, V lost 6 bases, and 7 bases had no gene match. The CDR3 bases are TGCAGCGTCCGCACCCAGGGGGATGAGCAGTTCTTC. It codes for CSVRTQGDEQFF.

This clonotype was counted a few times. This chain links TRBV4-3 with TRBJ1-2; possibly TRBD1 for D (5 bases). Trimming took 4 bases from V and 1 from J, leaving 10 bases between them. The germline V gene encodes CDR1 LGHNA and CDR2 YSLEER. This CDR3 is built from 14 residues. CDR3 amino acids: CASSPTEHNYGYTF. CDR3 DNA sequence: TGCGCCAGCAGCCCGACAGAACATAACTATGGCTACACCTTC.

This clonotype has at least ten counts. The chain recombines TRBV20-1 with TRBJ1-1; D possibly corresponds to TRBD1 (6 bases). V was pared by 5 bases and J by 3 bases, with 13 bases between. Per the germline V gene, CDR1 is DFQATT and CDR2 is SNEGSKA (reference sequence). The CDR3 is 13 residues long. For the CDR3, the DNA is TGCAGTGCTTCTAGGGGGGAACACACTGAAGCTTTCTTT. It yields the protein CSASRGEHTEAFF.